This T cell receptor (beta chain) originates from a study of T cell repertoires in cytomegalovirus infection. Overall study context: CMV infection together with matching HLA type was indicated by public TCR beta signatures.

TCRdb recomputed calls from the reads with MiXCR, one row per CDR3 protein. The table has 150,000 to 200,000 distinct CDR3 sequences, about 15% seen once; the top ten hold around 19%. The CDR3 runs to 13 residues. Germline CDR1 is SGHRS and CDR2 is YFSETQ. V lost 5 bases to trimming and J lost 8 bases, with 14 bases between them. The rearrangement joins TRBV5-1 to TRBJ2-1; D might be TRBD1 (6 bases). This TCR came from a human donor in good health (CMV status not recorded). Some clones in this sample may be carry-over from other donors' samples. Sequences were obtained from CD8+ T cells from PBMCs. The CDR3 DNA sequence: TGCGCCAGCAGTTACAGGGCTTTGGATGAGCAGTTCTTC. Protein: CASSYRALDEQFF.